One and the same sample provided the 18 T cell receptor beta chains below, sequenced in a study of blood T cell repertoires in COVID-19. Clones were read by immunoSEQ multiplex PCR, and TCRdb kept only the in-frame ones, dropping some. The table has over 200,000 clones, around 87% seen once; the top ten hold over 2%. Sequencing was performed on peripheral blood. These receptors were obtained from a woman aged 45-65 years with acute or convalescent COVID-19.

In nucleotides, the CDR3 is TGTGCCAGCAGCTTAGCAGCGGGAGTGGGAGATACGCAGTATTTT. Translating gives CASSLAAGVGDTQYF. The chain links TRBV7-7 to TRBJ2-3; 8 nucleotides match TRBD2. CDR3 length equals 15 residues. Unmatched junction bases numbered 4, after V lost 0 bases and J lost 5 bases. The germline V gene encodes CDR1 SSHAT and CDR2 FNYEAQ (reference sequence).

The rearrangement joins TRBV7-9 to TRBJ1-6; 12 nucleotides agree with TRBD1. Germline V CDR1 and CDR2: SEHNR, FQNEAQ (reference sequence). CDR3 length: 16 residues. V gave up 5 bases and J gave up 8 bases; unmatched junction bases: 7. CDR3 sequence (DNA): TGTGCCAGCAGCGAGGGGACAGGGGGCATCGATTCACCCCTCCACTTT. Amino acids: CASSEGTGGIDSPLHF.

V is TRBV30 and J is TRBJ2-5, with D possibly matching TRBD2 (6 bases). The CDR3 has 15 amino acids. The germline V gene encodes CDR1 GTSNPN and CDR2 SVGIG (reference sequence). V lost 3 bases to trimming and J lost 3 bases, with 17 bases between them. CDR3 in amino acids: CAWRPLGREEETQYF. The CDR3 nucleotides read TGTGCCTGGAGACCCTTAGGGCGGGAAGAAGAGACCCAGTACTTC.

In the case of this clone: The junction and the germline gene differ at one end; a read error may be behind it. This rearrangement joins TRBV5-1 to TRBJ2-1; TRBD2 agrees at 10 bases. The CDR3 loop spans 13 amino acids. Germline lookup yields CDR1 SGHRS and CDR2 YFSETQ. The CDR3 nucleotides are TGCGCCAGCAGAAGTGCTAGCGGGAGACTACCGGTCTTC. As protein: CASRSASGRLPVF. Drawing the rest from reference TRBV5-1 and TRBJ2-1, the complete variable domain is KAGVTQTPRYLIKTRGQQVTLSCSPISGHRSVSWYQQTPGQGLQFLFEYFSETQRNKGNFPGRFSGRQFSNSRSEMNVSTLELGDSALYLCASRSASGRLPVFGPGTRLTVL.

The V and J genes are TRBV19 and TRBJ2-1, with TRBD2 as a possible D gene (5 bases). The CDR3 spans 15 residues. Deletions cut 1 base from V and 6 bases from J, with 13 bases between. Per the germline V gene, CDR1 is LNHDA and CDR2 is SQIVND (reference sequence). CDR3 sequence reads: CASSIGMFSANEQFF. CDR3 DNA: TGTGCCAGTAGTATAGGGATGTTTAGCGCCAATGAGCAGTTCTTC.

This clone was counted once. The chain has TRBV2 and TRBJ2-5; no clear D gene. The CDR3 sequence is 12 residues long. V was shortened by 5 bases and J by 3 bases, with 7 bases between the two germline ends. Germline-derived CDR1 and CDR2 are SNHLY and FYNNEI. The CDR3, as DNA: TGTGCCAGCAGTATTCTCGAAGAGACCCAGTACTTC. As protein: CASSILEETQYF.

This clone was found a few times. This chain links TRBV20-1 with TRBJ1-2; possible D gene TRBD1, 5 bases. The CDR3 has 15 residues. Trimming took off 3 bases at V and 8 bases at J, with 22 bases between the two ends. Germline values: CDR1 DFQATT, CDR2 SNEGSKA (reference sequence). The CDR3 loop reads CSASQPGRRAKGYTF. CDR3 DNA: TGCAGTGCTAGTCAACCAGGGAGGAGGGCCAAAGGCTACACCTTC.

CDR3 in amino acids: CASSQTTSRETQYF. The CDR3 nucleotides are TGCGCCAGCAGCCAGACGACTAGCCGGGAGACCCAGTACTTC. The V gene is TRBV4-1, the J gene TRBJ2-5; 7 bases are shared with TRBD2. With V trimmed by 3 bases and J by 5 bases, 6 bases remained unmatched. Germline-derived CDR1 and CDR2 are MGHRA and YSYEKL. The CDR3 consists of 14 residues.

This sequence joins TRBV28 and TRBJ2-7, with 9 nucleotides matching TRBD1. With 7 bases clipped from V and 12 bases from J, the junction kept 19 bases outside the gene matches. This CDR3 has 15 residues. Germline V gene data show CDR1 as MDHEN and CDR2 as SYDVKM. CDR3 loop: CASTPAGQGRRAVYF. CDR3 in DNA: TGTGCCAGCACTCCCGCCGGACAGGGGCGACGAGCAGTGTACTTC. The full variable domain, with the rest looked up from reference TRBV28 and TRBJ2-7, is DVKVTQSSRYLVKRTGEKVFLECVQDMDHENMFWYRQDPGLGLRLIYFSYDVKMKEKGDIPEGYSVSREKKERFSLILESASTNQTSMYLCASTPAGQGRRAVYFGPGTRLTVT.

V gene TRBV24-1 combines with J gene TRBJ2-5; a possible D gene is TRBD2 (6 bases). Per germline, CDR1 KGHDR and CDR2 SFDVKD. The germline V and J ends were trimmed by 4 bases and 5 bases, with 13 bases remaining between them. CDR3 length: 14 residues. CDR3 residues: CATSEPDGGETQYF. In DNA, the CDR3 is TGTGCCACCAGTGAGCCGGACGGAGGGGAGACCCAGTACTTC.

The J gene is TRBJ1-5, the V gene TRBV6-2 or TRBV6-3; possibly TRBD1 for D (6 bases). CDR1 is MNHEY and CDR2 is SVGEGT in the germline V gene. Trimming removed 2 bases from V and 7 bases from J, with 12 bases in between. CDR3 length equals 14 residues. The DNA for the CDR3 is TGTGCCAGCAGTTACCCACAGGGTCGACAGCCCCAGCATTTT. Its protein product is CASSYPQGRQPQHF.

The rearrangement links TRBV5-4 to TRBJ1-3, with 7 bases aligning to TRBD1. CDR3 size: 13 residues. Germline V gives CDR1 SGHNT, CDR2 YYREEE (reference sequence). V dropped 4 bases and J dropped 6; count of bases not matched to a gene: 4. DNA for the CDR3: TGTGCCAGCAGCGAGGGGGCTGAAAACACCATATATTTT. Protein: CASSEGAENTIYF.

The chain links TRBV6-2 or TRBV6-3 to TRBJ2-7, with D possibly being TRBD1 (6 bases). Germline values: CDR1 MNHEY, CDR2 SVGEGT. This CDR3 has 13 residues. The V gene lost 6 bases and the J gene lost 4 bases, with 13 bases spanning the gap. CDR3 sequence reads: CASSPVRGYEQYF. Here the CDR3 DNA reads TGTGCCAGCAGCCCCGTGAGGGGGTACGAGCAGTACTTC.

This clone has just one count. CDR3 in amino acids: CASSQEIGRGNTEAFF. The CDR3 nucleotides read TGTGCCAGCAGCCAAGAAATAGGCAGGGGGAACACTGAAGCTTTCTTT. The V call is TRBV4-2, the J call TRBJ1-1; perhaps TRBD1 as D (6 bases). The CDR3 is made up of 16 amino acids. Germline assignment: CDR1 LGHNA and CDR2 YNFKEQ. Trimming shortened V by 0 bases and J by 1 base, and 12 bases separated the two germline ends.

V gene TRBV2 combines with J gene TRBJ2-3, with a tentative D call TRBD2 (5 bases). The CDR3 runs to 15 residues. V was shortened by 4 bases and J by 2 bases, with 13 bases between the two germline ends. Per the germline V gene, CDR1 is SNHLY and CDR2 is FYNNEI. This CDR3 is CASSAAGAPTDTQYF. The CDR3, as DNA: TGTGCCAGCAGTGCCGCGGGTGCCCCCACAGATACGCAGTATTTT.

The chain links TRBV4-2 to TRBJ2-7; the D gene is possibly TRBD2 (5 bases). With 0 bases removed from V and 4 bases from J, the gap between germline ends came to 10 bases. The CDR3 spans 14 residues. Per the germline V gene, CDR1 is LGHNA and CDR2 is YNFKEQ. The CDR3 is CASSQDPAVYEQYF. CDR3 DNA: TGTGCCAGCAGCCAAGATCCAGCGGTTTACGAGCAGTACTTC.

J is TRBJ1-5 and V is TRBV18; 9 bases fit TRBD1. The CDR3 sequence is 13 residues long. Germline loops: CDR1 KGHSH, CDR2 LQKENI. V lost 6 bases to trimming and J lost 9 bases; unmatched junction nucleotides: 6. The CDR3 DNA sequence: TGTGCCAGCTCGAGGGACAGGGAGTCGCCCCAGCATTTT. This gives the protein CASSRDRESPQHF.

J is TRBJ2-2 and V is TRBV7-3; the match to TRBD1 covers 8 bases. The CDR3 consists of 15 residues. J was trimmed by 6 bases and V by 2 bases; bases with no gene match: 5. Germline-derived CDR1 and CDR2 are SGHTA and FQGTGA. The CDR3 DNA reads TGTGCCAGCAGCTTAGTTGGACAGGGTTCCGGGGAGCTGTTTTTT. Translation gives CASSLVGQGSGELFF. Filled out from reference TRBV7-3 and TRBJ2-2, the complete variable domain reads GAGVSQTPSNKVTEKGKYVELRCDPISGHTALYWYRQSLGQGPEFLIYFQGTGAADDSGLPNDRFFAVRPEGSVSTLKIQRTERGDSAVYLCASSLVGQGSGELFFGEGSRLTVL.